This TCR beta chain was observed in a study of vaccination and CD4 T cells after COVID-19 (dated by TCRdb to between 2021 and 2023). Some background on the complete study: Convalescent patients had a positive SARS-CoV-2 result on nasal swab PCR, and of these patients, several had mild disease and one had severe disease. The convalescent cohort comprised six males and four females, including two Hispanic individuals, seven Caucasians, two Asians and one multiracial person. Participants got two doses of the Pfizer-BioNTech BNT162b2 vaccine (n=8) or two doses of the Moderna mRNA-1273 vaccine (n=2). Post-COVID blood samples from convalescent patients were collected a median of roughly 100 days after diagnosis, with a range of roughly 35 to 180 days. Post-vaccine blood samples were collected a median of approximately eleven weeks after the second vaccine dose, ranging from about 12 to 241 days. Overlapping spike peptide pools from SARS-CoV-2 and from the common cold coronaviruses HCoV-NL63, HCoV-OC43 and HCoV-229E were used as culture stimuli. In control cultures, a CEFX viral epitope pool was used as positive control, an HIV-1 Nef peptide pool was used as negative control, or no peptide was added. In around nine COVID-19 convalescent patients and a handful of infection-naive healthy vaccine recipients, the spike-specific CD4+ TCR repertoire before mRNA vaccination was compared with the repertoire after mRNA vaccination. The research as a whole found: Only a relatively small number of convalescent patients were included in the study, and early timepoints following natural infection were not analyzed. Of the vaccine-specific clones in convalescent patients, 304 of 307, or nearly all, reacted only to SARS-CoV-2 spike and did not cross-react with common cold coronaviruses. An increase in the median number of SARS-CoV-2-reactive clonotypes from approximately 21 after infection to a few dozen after vaccination was observed, but the change was not found to be significant. In convalescent patients, a median roughly 85% of post-vaccine SARS-CoV-2-reactive clones were detected only after vaccination, and vaccine-specific priming was suggested by this finding.

This specimen's treatment or condition label, interpreted: roughly 11-day PBMC culture with coronavirus spike peptide pools or control peptides (ViraFEST assay). To expand antigen-specific T cells with peptide pools and then pick out the expanded clonotypes through TCR sequencing, the study relied on the ViraFEST assay. The convalescent patients' positive SARS-CoV-2 PCR tests fell between March and December 2020, which was before the Alpha, Beta and Delta variants emerged in the United States. Each well held around 1.9 million PBMCs cultured with roughly 10 ug/ml peptide pools in IMDM containing around 5% human AB serum and about 10 IU/ml IL-2. Half of the culture medium was replaced with fresh IL-2-containing medium on days 3 and 7. After around 11 days of culture, CD4+ T cells were isolated by negative selection using the EasySep CD4+ T cell isolation kit. Ficoll-Paque Plus gradient centrifugation was used to isolate PBMCs from whole blood, and the isolated PBMCs were then either used fresh or cryopreserved at -140C. In general, triplicate wells were set up for every culture condition.

The library was generated by PCR. DNA from cultured CD4+ T cells underwent TCR sequencing with the Oncomine TCR Beta short-read assay at the Johns Hopkins FTIC core. The QIAamp micro DNA kit was used to extract genomic DNA from the cultured CD4+ T cells. Oncomine TCR Beta libraries from cultured CD4+ T cells were pooled using unique dual indexes and sequenced on an Illumina iSeq 100. Turning to the authors' computational methods: Non-productive sequences were removed, and CDR3s not starting with C, not ending with F or W, or shorter than 7 amino acids were discarded. The MANAFEST web application identified antigen-specific clonotypes by comparing peptide-stimulated wells against reference wells and other culture wells. Positive clones required FDR below 0.05, an odds ratio above 5, and productive frequency above 0.1% in at least two of three replicate wells. A clonotype counted as cross-reactive if it showed significant expansion both in the SARS-CoV-2 spike wells and in at least one common cold coronavirus spike condition. Using R version 3.6.1, CDR3 homology was evaluated through Levenshtein distances (stringdist) along with unrooted phylogenetic trees (ape). The public sequencing data were trimmed at Q25 with fastp and processed into clonotypes with MiXCR by TCRdb, which kept only in-frame beta chains. Rows matching on CDR3 protein sequence are summarized as one entry with the most common DNA and genes. The V and J calls and clone size come from TCRdb's table, not from the authors' own analysis. The sample profile shows roughly 12,000 distinct CDR3 sequences; approximately 60% of them were found once. Roughly 7.2% of the sample is in the top ten clones.

Measured from the cysteine to the phenylalanine, the CDR3 is 14 residues long. Kept here is only the CDR3 DNA, which spans 42 bases and is read in frame from base 1. At the junction V is shortened by 6 bases and J by 8 bases; bases outside the gene matches: 13. The germline V gene yields SQVTM for CDR1 and ANQGSEA for CDR2. As to this clonotype: The antigen this receptor binds is unknown. Per-base quality was not reported, and no clone a single base away is much larger than it.

The receptor comes from a human donor who had recovered from COVID-19. Recombination linked TRBV29-1 to TRBJ1-2, with 9 bases in between that match TRBD1. Here the sequenced sample was CD4+ T cells from blood, cultured in vitro, taken before SARS-CoV-2 vaccination. The CDR3 loop reads CSVATGTGQRGYTF. The nucleotide sequence reads as follows: TGCAGCGTGGCCACCGGGACAGGGCAGCGGGGCTACACCTTC. With the rest looked up from the reference TRBV29-1 and TRBJ1-2 genes rather than sequenced, the full variable domain is SAVISQKPSRDICQRGTSLTIQCQVDSQVTMMFWYRQQPGQSLTLIATANQGSEATYESGFVIDKFPISRPNLTFSTLTVSNMSPEDSSIYLCSVATGTGQRGYTFGSGTRLTVV.